This T cell receptor (beta chain) was sequenced during a study of tissue T cells after allogeneic stem cell transplantation. V was pared by 4 bases and J by 3 bases, with 0 bases of the junction left unmatched. This CDR3 is 14 amino acids long. Germline V gives CDR1 LGHDT, CDR2 YNNKQL (reference sequence). As for this clone: The antigen remains unidentified. Gene names are mouse gene names. Read data end 1 residue before the CDR3 end; the end is taken from the germline J gene.

Study observations and caveats: Shared clones across patients were few; motif clustering revealed tissue-specific shared signatures.

Libraries were prepared by immunoSEQ multiplex PCR; TCRdb keeps only in-frame clonotypes and omits some of them. The sample has some 22,000 clones, about two thirds seen once. The specimen sequenced was spleen. The clonotype originates from a female BALB/c mouse in good health. Mouse strain MHC haplotype: H2-d. The J gene is TRBJ2-1, the V gene TRBV4, with 10 bases identical to TRBD2. The sequenced part of the CDR3 DNA is TGTGCCAGCAGCTGGACTGGGGGCTATGCTGAGCAGTTC. Residues: CASSWTGGYAEQF. The full CDR3 sequence reads CASSWTGGYAEQFF.